A single T cell receptor beta chain is shown here with its context. V shed 5 bases, J shed 5 bases, and the junction held 7 bases outside the gene matches. CDR3 length: 14 amino acids. Per germline, CDR1 SGHAT and CDR2 FQNNGV. This specimen belongs to a study of blood T cell repertoires in COVID-19. Generated by immunoSEQ multiplex PCR, the TCRdb table keeps only in-frame clones and is missing some. The top ten clones hold roughly 10% of a sample with about 140,000 clones, over 60% of them seen once. The origin of this receptor is a woman in her forties or fifties with active or convalescent COVID-19. This chain joins TRBV11-2 and TRBJ2-7, with 9 bases that match TRBD1. The sample taken for sequencing was peripheral blood. As DNA, the CDR3 is TGTGCCAGCAGCCTCCGGACAGGGGACAACGAGCAGTACTTC. This encodes CASSLRTGDNEQYF.